The rows below give T cell receptor beta chains drawn from one sample of a study of cytomegalovirus exposure and HLA in healthy donors. The repertoire was sequenced with immunoSEQ multiplex PCR; TCRdb's copy has only in-frame clones and lacks some. The table has roughly 130,000 clones, about 85% seen once. Source material: PBMCs. Receptors were obtained from a boy aged 10-17 years in good health and CMV-seronegative. Both conserved end residues are part of each CDR3. The D gene is left open where the match is weak. A row's size may be missing; if present it is once, few, many or a size class.

v_call	d_call	clone_size	j_call	cdr3_aa	cdr3_nt
TRBV5-4	NA	once	TRBJ2-7	CATQRWGDPEQYF	TGTGCCACTCAAAGGTGGGGAGACCCCGAGCAGTACTTC
TRBV27	TRBD2	NA	TRBJ2-1	CASSTIPTSGLTNEQFF	TGTGCCAGCAGTACAATACCGACTAGCGGGCTTACCAATGAGCAGTTCTTC
TRBV4-1	NA	NA	TRBJ1-2	CASSQDLAGNYGYTF	TGCGCCAGCAGCCAGGACCTAGCAGGCAACTATGGCTACACCTTC
TRBV9	TRBD2	once	TRBJ2-7	CASSTSGGLRQYF	TGTGCCAGCAGTACTAGCGGGGGATTAAGGCAGTACTTC
TRBV5-4	TRBD1	NA	TRBJ1-6	CASSEGTGPRPSNSPLHF	TGTGCCAGCAGCGAGGGGACAGGGCCCCGACCTTCGAATTCACCCCTCCACTTT
TRBV5-1	NA	NA	TRBJ2-2	CASSFPTGVTGELFF	TGCGCCAGCAGCTTTCCGACAGGTGTCACCGGGGAGCTGTTTTTT
TRBV7-2	NA	NA	TRBJ1-2	CASSLAPNYGYTF	TGTGCCAGCAGCTTAGCCCCGAACTATGGCTACACCTTC
TRBV9	NA	NA	TRBJ2-3	CASSVGQITDTQYF	TGTGCCAGCAGCGTAGGTCAGATCACAGATACGCAGTATTTT
TRBV19	NA	NA	TRBJ1-2	CASSLTPWTGGVYGYTF	TGTGCCAGTAGTCTAACCCCCTGGACCGGAGGGGTCTATGGCTACACCTTC
TRBV27	NA	NA	TRBJ1-2	CASSLRQNYGYTF	TGTGCCAGCAGTTTGCGACAGAACTATGGCTACACCTTC
TRBV25-1	NA	NA	TRBJ2-2	CASRGPQGNGELFF	TGTGCCAGCAGGGGGCCCCAGGGGAACGGGGAGCTGTTTTTT
TRBV7-8	TRBD1	NA	TRBJ1-5	CASSSINRDRDNQPQHF	TGTGCCAGCAGCTCGATCAACCGGGACAGGGACAATCAGCCCCAGCATTTT
TRBV7-9	TRBD1	NA	TRBJ1-4	CASSKGTVEKLFF	TGTGCCAGCAGCAAGGGGACAGTCGAAAAACTGTTTTTT
TRBV7-2	NA	NA	TRBJ1-3	CASSLVGRGGETGNTIYF	TGTGCCAGCAGCCTAGTAGGCCGAGGGGGGGAAACTGGAAACACCATATATTTT
TRBV7-9	NA	NA	TRBJ2-5	CASSRGRETQYF	TGTGCCAGCAGCAGAGGGCGGGAGACCCAGTACTTC
TRBV30	TRBD1	NA	TRBJ1-2	CAWSLFGGGTGYTF	TGTGCCTGGAGTTTGTTTGGAGGGGGCACTGGCTACACCTTC
TRBV13	TRBD1	NA	TRBJ2-3	CASSLWTGGRDTQYF	TGTGCCAGCAGCTTGTGGACAGGGGGAAGAGATACGCAGTATTTT
TRBV7-2	TRBD2	NA	TRBJ2-5	CASSTRTSGGGETQYF	TGTGCCAGCAGCACTCGGACTAGCGGGGGAGGAGAGACCCAGTACTTC
TRBV7-6	TRBD2	NA	TRBJ2-1	CASSLVAGNNEQFF	TGTGCCAGCAGCTTAGTAGCGGGCAATAATGAGCAGTTCTTC
TRBV4-3	TRBD2	NA	TRBJ2-2	CASSRLAGGPGELFF	TGCGCCAGCAGCCGATTAGCGGGGGGGCCCGGGGAGCTGTTTTTT
TRBV19	TRBD2	NA	TRBJ2-2	CASSILAGTGELFF	TGTGCCAGTAGTATATTAGCGGGAACCGGGGAGCTGTTTTTT
TRBV12-5	TRBD1	NA	TRBJ1-2	CASGPRTGGAFGYTF	TGTGCTAGTGGTCCTCGGACAGGGGGCGCCTTTGGCTACACCTTC
TRBV5-5	NA	NA	TRBJ2-4	CASTQTEENIQYF	TGTGCCAGCACTCAGACAGAAGAAAACATTCAGTACTTC
TRBV5-4	TRBD1	NA	TRBJ1-2	CASSPTGASDGYTF	TGTGCCAGCAGCCCGACAGGGGCTTCCGATGGCTACACCTTC
TRBV9	NA	NA	TRBJ2-5	CASSAPRGKETQYF	TGTGCCAGCAGCGCCCCGCGCGGGAAAGAGACCCAGTACTTC
TRBV12-5	NA	NA	TRBJ2-1	CASGLTGLRSYNEQFF	TGTGCTAGTGGCCTCACGGGACTCCGCTCCTACAATGAGCAGTTCTTC
TRBV2	TRBD2	NA	TRBJ2-1	CASSEGLASGEQFF	TGTGCCAGCAGTGAAGGACTAGCGTCCGGTGAGCAGTTCTTC
TRBV19	TRBD2	NA	TRBJ2-7	CASSITPPAGGNGEQYF	TGTGCCAGTAGTATAACCCCCCCAGCGGGAGGTAATGGCGAGCAGTACTTC
TRBV7-8	TRBD2	NA	TRBJ2-5	CASSERDTGTRAQETQYF	TGTGCCAGCAGCGAGCGGGACACTGGGACTAGAGCTCAGGAGACCCAGTACTTC
TRBV10-3	NA	NA	TRBJ1-1	CAISESRGGSTEAFF	TGTGCCATCAGTGAGTCGCGGGGAGGTTCGACTGAAGCTTTCTTT
TRBV2	TRBD2	NA	TRBJ2-1	CASSYLAGFDNEQFF	TGTGCCAGCAGTTATCTAGCGGGGTTTGACAATGAGCAGTTCTTC
TRBV2	NA	NA	TRBJ1-5	CASSNRAGSNQPQHF	TGTGCCAGCAGTAACAGGGCTGGAAGCAATCAGCCCCAGCATTTT
TRBV18	TRBD1	NA	TRBJ2-6	CASSLDRANVLTF	TGTGCCAGCTCACTGGACAGGGCGAACGTCCTGACTTTC
TRBV7-2	TRBD1	NA	TRBJ1-2	CASSPRDRAFLSTF	TGTGCCAGCAGCCCCCGGGACAGGGCCTTTCTCTCCACCTTC
TRBV5-6	TRBD1	few	TRBJ2-2	CASGALGQGATGELFF	TGTGCCAGCGGGGCGTTGGGACAGGGGGCCACCGGGGAGCTGTTTTTT
TRBV6-6	TRBD1	NA	TRBJ1-1	CASSWGQGGTEAFF	TGTGCCAGCAGTTGGGGACAGGGCGGAACTGAAGCTTTCTTT
TRBV19	NA	NA	TRBJ2-3	CASSIGTEDTQYF	TGTGCCAGTAGTATAGGGACAGAGGATACGCAGTATTTT
TRBV19	NA	NA	TRBJ1-1	CASSIGEGTEAFF	TGTGCCAGTAGTATTGGGGAGGGGACTGAAGCTTTCTTT
TRBV9	NA	NA	TRBJ2-1	CASSVAGGDYNEQFF	TGTGCCAGCAGCGTAGCTGGAGGGGATTACAATGAGCAGTTCTTC
TRBV29-1	NA	NA	TRBJ1-4	CSVTLATNEKLFF	TGCAGCGTTACTCTTGCAACTAATGAAAAACTGTTTTTT
TRBV9	NA	NA	TRBJ2-3	CASSVEGDRVGTQYF	TGTGCCAGCAGCGTAGAGGGGGATCGGGTCGGTACGCAGTATTTT
TRBV6-1	NA	NA	TRBJ1-5	CASSEAFDQPQHF	TGTGCCAGCAGTGAAGCATTCGATCAGCCCCAGCATTTT
TRBV4-1	NA	NA	TRBJ2-7	CASSQESAFSSYEQYF	TGCGCCAGCAGCCAAGAGAGCGCGTTCAGCTCCTACGAGCAGTACTTC
TRBV9	TRBD2	NA	TRBJ2-1	CASSTSGYNEQFF	TGTGCCAGCAGCACTAGCGGTTACAATGAGCAGTTCTTC